This T cell receptor (beta chain) was retrieved from a study of blood T cell repertoires in COVID-19. Trimming stripped 5 bases from V and 8 bases from J, with 13 bases between. The CDR3 contains 12 residues. CDR1 and CDR2 from the germline V gene are SGHDT and YYEEEE. Before being deemed recovered, Cohort 3 donors had two negative PCRs, clearance, or symptom resolution. Generated by immunoSEQ multiplex PCR, the TCRdb table keeps only in-frame clones and is missing some. Here the sample spans roughly 160,000 clones, 75% to 90% being singletons. This clonotype was sampled from a woman aged 60-70 years who had recovered from COVID-19. The chain couples TRBV5-6 to TRBJ1-2; D ambiguous. Specimen: PBMCs or T cells enriched from blood (not recorded which). The CDR3 DNA follows: TGTGCCAGCAGTCCAGGTCTTGGGGGCTACACCTTC. Residues: CASSPGLGGYTF. Complete variable domain (other parts from reference TRBV5-6 and TRBJ1-2): DAGVTQSPTHLIKTRGQQVTLRCSPKSGHDTVSWYQQALGQGPQFIFQYYEEEERQRGNFPDRFSGHQFPNYSSELNVNALLLGDSALYLCASSPGLGGYTFGSGTRLTVV.